Listed below are T cell receptor beta chains from one sample, sequenced in a study of long-term antiretroviral therapy in people with HIV. Profiled with immunoSEQ multiplex PCR; TCRdb holds only in-frame clones, not every one. Of over 25,000 clones listed, approximately 90% are singletons. The sequencing used unsorted PBMCs, collected 3.2 years before starting antiretroviral therapy. These receptors were taken from a man in his fifties with HIV. The CDR3 runs from the conserved cysteine through the conserved F or W. Fields, in order: J gene, V gene, CDR3 protein.

j_call: TRBJ1-1
v_call: TRBV7-2
cdr3_aa: CASSSKAFF

j_call: TRBJ2-7
v_call: TRBV15
cdr3_aa: CATSRAGIGYEQYF

j_call: TRBJ2-2
v_call: TRBV11-1
cdr3_aa: CASSPVGGVTGELFF

j_call: TRBJ2-6
v_call: TRBV6-1
cdr3_aa: CASSTVSGANVLTF

j_call: TRBJ2-1
v_call: TRBV27
cdr3_aa: CASSVGGGNEQFF

j_call: TRBJ2-2
v_call: TRBV11-2
cdr3_aa: CASSFGLATNTGELFF

j_call: TRBJ2-1
v_call: TRBV4-1
cdr3_aa: CASSVTGLVGDEQFF

j_call: TRBJ2-7
v_call: TRBV23-1
cdr3_aa: CASSHFRDSLLYEQYF

j_call: TRBJ1-4
v_call: TRBV5-4
cdr3_aa: CASSLGGNHNEKLFF

j_call: TRBJ2-1
v_call: TRBV7-3
cdr3_aa: CASSPSTTAHEQFF

j_call: TRBJ2-3
v_call: TRBV13
cdr3_aa: CASSLSRGQADTQYF

j_call: TRBJ1-5
v_call: TRBV4-3
cdr3_aa: CASSQELLQGTFRQPQHF

j_call: TRBJ2-7
v_call: TRBV29-1
cdr3_aa: CSVEEAGDSYEQYF

j_call: TRBJ2-5
v_call: TRBV5-4
cdr3_aa: CASSRGGEETQYF

j_call: TRBJ1-1
v_call: TRBV5-6
cdr3_aa: CASSWDREGTEAFF

j_call: TRBJ1-5
v_call: TRBV19
cdr3_aa: CASNIDRELDQPQHF

j_call: TRBJ2-7
v_call: TRBV20-1
cdr3_aa: CSARDYYEQYF

j_call: TRBJ2-7
v_call: TRBV18
cdr3_aa: CASARDGRYEQYF

j_call: TRBJ2-1
v_call: TRBV9
cdr3_aa: CASSPPYGNSYNEQFF

j_call: TRBJ1-5
v_call: TRBV2
cdr3_aa: CASSGGQDFADQPQHF

j_call: TRBJ1-1
v_call: TRBV9
cdr3_aa: CASSVEHRAGTEAFF

j_call: TRBJ1-1
v_call: TRBV6-1
cdr3_aa: CASSNQQGEAEAFF

j_call: TRBJ1-4
v_call: TRBV29-1
cdr3_aa: CSVVGRDRGGYEKLFF

j_call: TRBJ2-5
v_call: TRBV5-1
cdr3_aa: CASSGGSHGETQYF

j_call: TRBJ2-3
v_call: TRBV10-3
cdr3_aa: CAISEPGTGLAGADTQYF

j_call: TRBJ1-3
v_call: TRBV6-1
cdr3_aa: CASSPRQVNTIYF

j_call: TRBJ2-5
v_call: TRBV28
cdr3_aa: CASSFFSGAKTQYF

j_call: TRBJ2-7
v_call: TRBV13
cdr3_aa: CASSRLAISYEQYF

j_call: TRBJ1-1
v_call: TRBV7-8
cdr3_aa: CASSLGMNTEAFF

j_call: TRBJ2-5
v_call: TRBV7-3
cdr3_aa: CASSLIASGGAETQYF

j_call: TRBJ1-5
v_call: TRBV6-1
cdr3_aa: CASSERSRGNQPQHF

j_call: TRBJ2-7
v_call: TRBV7-2
cdr3_aa: CASSPAGYRGYEQYF

j_call: TRBJ2-3
v_call: TRBV5-1
cdr3_aa: CASSLGLAGVVDTQYF